This is a list of T cell receptor beta chains from one sample in a study of blood T cell repertoires in COVID-19. Profiled with immunoSEQ multiplex PCR; TCRdb holds only in-frame clones, not every one. The repertoire holds roughly 160,000 clones, with 82% as singletons. Source material: PBMCs or T cells enriched from blood (not recorded which). The receptors shown here come from a man in his fifties or sixties who had recovered from COVID-19. Both conserved end residues are part of each CDR3. D genes are given only for firm matches. Only part of the rows carry a size: once, few, many, or a class if the clone is expanded.

>TRBV19|NA|NA|TRBJ1-5
CASSIDQGSQPQHF
TGTGCCAGTAGTATTGATCAGGGATCTCAGCCCCAGCATTTT
>TRBV29-1|NA|NA|TRBJ1-1
CSVVREGIRSAFF
TGCAGCGTTGTTAGGGAGGGAATCAGGAGCGCTTTCTTT
>TRBV5-1|NA|NA|TRBJ2-2
CASSPPVPGGELFF
TGCGCCAGCAGCCCACCAGTTCCTGGCGGGGAGCTGTTTTTT
>TRBV11-2|NA|NA|TRBJ1-6
CASSLQGGILLHF
TGTGCCAGCAGCTTACAGGGCGGAATACTCCTCCACTTT
>TRBV2|TRBD1|once|TRBJ2-5
CASSLSGQGYETQYF
TGTGCCAGCAGTTTGAGCGGACAGGGATATGAGACCCAGTACTTC
>TRBV9|NA|NA|TRBJ2-5
CASSVGLDETQYF
TGTGCCAGCAGCGTAGGGCTAGACGAGACCCAGTACTTC
>TRBV27|NA|NA|TRBJ1-6
CASSPASGLSYSPLHF
TGTGCCAGCAGTCCGGCTAGTGGCCTGTCTTACTCACCCCTCCACTTT
>TRBV5-1|TRBD1|NA|TRBJ2-5
CASSLGLRRDRGFETQYF
TGCGCCAGCAGCTTGGGATTAAGGCGGGACAGGGGTTTTGAGACCCAGTACTTC
>TRBV6-5|NA|once|TRBJ2-5
CASSYPYRVFQETQYF
TGTGCCAGCAGTTACCCTTACAGGGTTTTCCAAGAGACCCAGTACTTC
>TRBV27|NA|NA|TRBJ2-7
CASSSPRFGYEQYF
TGTGCCAGCAGTTCCCCCCGGTTCGGGTACGAGCAGTACTTC
>TRBV6-5|NA|NA|TRBJ1-1
CASSFGLNTEAFF
TGTGCCAGCAGTTTCGGACTAAACACTGAAGCTTTCTTT
>TRBV3-1/TRBV3-2|TRBD1|NA|TRBJ1-3
CASSQVITKQGRIGNTIYF
TGTGCCAGCAGCCAAGTTATAACCAAACAGGGGCGCATCGGAAACACCATATATTTT
>TRBV2|TRBD2|NA|TRBJ2-4
CASSGGLAGGHAKNIQYF
TGTGCCAGCAGCGGGGGACTAGCGGGGGGCCACGCCAAAAACATTCAGTACTTC
>TRBV7-9|NA|NA|TRBJ1-4
CASSLGQNNEKLFF
TGTGCCAGCAGCTTAGGACAGAATAATGAAAAACTGTTTTTT
>TRBV7-9|NA|NA|TRBJ2-5
CASSLSETQYF
TGTGCCAGCAGCCTTTCAGAGACCCAGTACTTC
>TRBV7-8|TRBD1|once|TRBJ1-1
CASSRKTTGERSTEAFF
TGTGCCAGCAGCCGAAAGACGACAGGGGAAAGGAGCACTGAAGCTTTCTTT
>TRBV28|TRBD2|NA|TRBJ2-3
CAGSSGRADTQYF
TGTGCCGGATCTAGCGGGAGGGCAGATACGCAGTATTTT
>TRBV27|NA|NA|TRBJ2-6
CASQRNGGAAGANVLTF
TGTGCCAGCCAAAGAAACGGAGGGGCTGCTGGGGCCAACGTCCTGACTTTC
>TRBV7-3|TRBD2|NA|TRBJ2-1
CASSFAGVDEQFF
TGTGCCAGCAGCTTTGCGGGAGTCGATGAGCAGTTCTTC
>TRBV28|NA|NA|TRBJ1-1
CASSSIATQGRNTEAFF
TGTGCCAGCAGTTCGATTGCTACACAGGGAAGGAACACTGAAGCTTTCTTT
>TRBV28|TRBD1|NA|TRBJ2-1
CASSPGQVSWGQFF
TGTGCCAGCAGTCCGGGACAGGTTTCATGGGGGCAGTTCTTC
>TRBV5-1|NA|NA|TRBJ1-1
CASRHFGQSRMNTEAFF
TGCGCCAGCAGACATTTCGGACAGAGCCGTATGAACACTGAAGCTTTCTTT
>TRBV5-1|TRBD1|NA|TRBJ2-3
CASSLKQTGGADTQYF
TGCGCCAGCAGCTTGAAACAGACAGGGGGCGCAGATACGCAGTATTTT
>TRBV29-1|NA|NA|TRBJ2-7
CSVRVNGEQYF
TGCAGCGTTCGCGTCAACGGCGAGCAGTACTTC
>TRBV3-1/TRBV3-2|NA|NA|TRBJ2-4
CASSQKLVPNIQYF
TGTGCCAGCAGCCAAAAGTTAGTTCCGAACATTCAGTACTTC
>TRBV2|TRBD2|NA|TRBJ2-2
CASSVDSGRANTGELFF
TGTGCCAGCAGTGTAGACAGCGGGAGGGCGAACACCGGGGAGCTGTTTTTT
>TRBV4-2|NA|NA|TRBJ2-3
CASSPEGGDGMEYF
TGTGCCAGCAGCCCAGAGGGCGGTGACGGGATGGAGTATTTT